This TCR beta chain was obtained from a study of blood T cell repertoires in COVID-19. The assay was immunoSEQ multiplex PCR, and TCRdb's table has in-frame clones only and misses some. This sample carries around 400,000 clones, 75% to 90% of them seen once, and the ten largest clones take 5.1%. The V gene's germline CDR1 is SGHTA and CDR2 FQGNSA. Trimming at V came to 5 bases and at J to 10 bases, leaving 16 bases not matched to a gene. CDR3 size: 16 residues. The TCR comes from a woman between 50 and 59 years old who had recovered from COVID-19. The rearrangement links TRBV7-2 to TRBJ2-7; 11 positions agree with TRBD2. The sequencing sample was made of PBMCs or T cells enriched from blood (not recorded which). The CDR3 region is CASSLQGLASGGPQYF. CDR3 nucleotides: TGTGCCAGCAGCCTACAGGGGTTGGCTAGCGGGGGGCCCCAGTACTTC.